Each of the 25 T cell receptor beta chains below was sequenced from the same sample in a study of blood T cell repertoires in COVID-19. Profiling relied on immunoSEQ multiplex PCR, and the TCRdb table lists in-frame clones only, not all of them. The sample holds 150,000 to 200,000 clones, about 77% seen once. The sequenced sample consisted of PBMCs or T cells enriched from blood (not recorded which). All receptors come from a woman between 50 and 59 years old with acute COVID-19.

The chain carries TRBV10-3 and TRBJ1-6; no firm D call. Germline lookup yields CDR1 ENHRY and CDR2 SYGVKD. The CDR3 totals 13 residues. V lost 4 bases and J lost 9, with 10 bases in between. The CDR3 is CAISAGVGSPLHF. CDR3 coding DNA: TGTGCCATCAGTGCCGGGGTTGGTTCACCCCTCCACTTT.

The sample holds a few counts of this clone. The V gene is TRBV6-2 or TRBV6-3, the J gene TRBJ1-3; a possible D gene is TRBD1 (6 bases). The CDR3 loop spans 15 amino acids. From germline, CDR1 is MNHEY and CDR2 SVGEGT. Trimming took 5 bases from V and 4 from J, leaving 15 bases between them. In nucleotides, the CDR3 is TGTGCCAGCAGTGACGCGGGGGCCACGGGAAACACCATATATTTT. Translating gives CASSDAGATGNTIYF.

The gene calls are TRBV24-1 and TRBJ2-1; D possibly corresponds to TRBD2 (7 bases). Trimming removed 7 bases from V and 9 bases from J, with 21 bases in between. The CDR3 is 15 amino acids. Germline-derived CDR1 and CDR2 are KGHDR and SFDVKD. This CDR3 reads CATRYHVGGRGEQFF. CDR3 nucleotides: TGTGCCACCAGATACCACGTGGGGGGGCGAGGTGAGCAGTTCTTC.

This chain connects TRBV27 to TRBJ1-2; perhaps TRBD1 as D (6 bases). Germline CDR1 MNHEY, CDR2 SMNVEV (reference sequence). Trimming pared 3 bases from V and 1 base from J, leaving 18 bases between. The CDR3 runs to 17 residues. CDR3 in amino acids: CASSFSAGELNNYGYTF. In DNA form, the CDR3 reads TGTGCCAGCAGTTTTTCCGCAGGGGAACTAAATAACTATGGCTACACCTTC.

The V and J genes are TRBV6-6 and TRBJ2-7, with D possibly TRBD1 on 7 matching bases. This CDR3 is 16 amino acids long. Trimming took off 2 bases at V and 6 bases at J, with 20 bases between the two ends. Per germline, CDR1 MNHNY and CDR2 SVGAGI (reference sequence). This chain's CDR3 is CASSYGGTVSDSEQYV. For the CDR3, the DNA is TGTGCCAGCAGTTACGGCGGGACAGTTTCGGACAGCGAGCAGTACGTC.

This chain joins TRBV29-1 and TRBJ1-1; D unclear. Deletions cut 4 bases from V and 1 base from J, with 10 bases between. CDR1 SQVTM and CDR2 ANQGSEA come from the germline V gene. There are 13 residues in the CDR3. CDR3 loop: CSVVPGRNTEAFF. Written as DNA, the CDR3 is TGCAGCGTTGTTCCGGGGAGGAACACTGAAGCTTTCTTT.

The chain recombines TRBV9 with TRBJ2-3; TRBD1 matches 9 bases. J lost 3 bases, V lost 3 bases, and 2 bases had no gene match. Germline V CDR1 and CDR2: SGDLS, YYNGEE. The CDR3 contains 14 residues. For the CDR3, the DNA is TGTGCCAGCAGCGACGGACAGGGGACAGATACGCAGTATTTT. Its protein is CASSDGQGTDTQYF.

This chain connects TRBV5-1 to TRBJ2-3, with unresolved D. The CDR3 has 15 residues. Trimming removed 0 bases from V and 0 bases from J, with 8 bases in between. Germline CDR1 SGHRS, CDR2 YFSETQ. The CDR3 coding sequence is TGCGCCAGCAGCTTGGAACAGATTAGCACAGATACGCAGTATTTT. Translation: CASSLEQISTDTQYF.

The chain carries TRBV4-2 and TRBJ1-1; no firm D call. The V end was cut by 0 bases, the J end by 4 bases, with 6 bases between. The CDR3 consists of 13 residues. CDR1 is LGHNA and CDR2 is YNFKEQ in the germline V gene. The CDR3 DNA sequence: TGTGCCAGCAGCCAAGATCCGTTCACTGAAGCTTTCTTT. Amino acid sequence: CASSQDPFTEAFF.

V is TRBV5-4 and J is TRBJ1-1, with TRBD1 matching 9 bases. The CDR3 is made up of 15 amino acids. Germline V CDR1 and CDR2: SGHNT, YYREEE (reference sequence). V shed 4 bases and J 1 base; nucleotides not matched to a gene: 5. CDR3 sequence reads: CASSLTGGRNTEAFF. The CDR3 DNA reads as TGTGCCAGCAGCCTTACAGGGGGCCGGAACACTGAAGCTTTCTTT.

The chain has TRBV11-2 and TRBJ1-6; TRBD1 is a possible D gene (6 bases). Per the germline V gene, CDR1 is SGHAT and CDR2 is FQNNGV. The CDR3 has 13 residues. Trimming took off 4 bases at V and 8 bases at J, with 9 bases between the two ends. CDR3 nucleotide sequence: TGTGCCAGCAGCTCACGACAGGATTCACCCCTCCACTTT. Its translation is CASSSRQDSPLHF.

V gene TRBV5-1 combines with J gene TRBJ1-4; D ambiguous. Germline CDR1 and CDR2: SGHRS and YFSETQ. The V gene lost 3 bases and the J gene lost 8 bases, with 11 bases spanning the gap. CDR3 length equals 13 residues. CDR3 nucleotide sequence: TGCGCCAGCAGCTCGGAGGGAGTGGAAAAACTGTTTTTT. This translates into CASSSEGVEKLFF.

This sequence joins TRBV19 and TRBJ1-1; weak D call: TRBD1 (5 bases). Germline CDR1 LNHDA, CDR2 SQIVND (reference sequence). Trimming removed 4 bases from V and 9 bases from J, with 18 bases in between. The CDR3 sequence is 14 residues long. The CDR3 sequence is CASSKVERAGKAFF. The DNA of the CDR3 is TGTGCCAGTAGTAAAGTGGAAAGGGCAGGGAAAGCTTTCTTT.

The J gene is TRBJ1-5, the V gene TRBV12-3 or TRBV12-4; D gene unclear. The CDR3 consists of 13 residues. Trimming took off 8 bases at V and 2 bases at J, with 10 bases between the two ends. CDR3 protein: CASSHPGNQPQHF. DNA for the CDR3: TGTGCCAGCTCTCACCCGGGCAATCAGCCCCAGCATTTT.

This sequence joins TRBV10-3 and TRBJ1-1, with unresolved D. CDR1 is ENHRY, CDR2 SYGVKD, per germline. Trimming removed 10 bases at V and 7 bases at J, with 22 bases between. CDR3 length: 14 residues. This CDR3 reads CATSLPVGGSEAFF. The CDR3 DNA is TGTGCCACATCATTACCCGTTGGAGGGAGTGAAGCTTTCTTT.

The chain employs TRBV7-2 and TRBJ2-3; perhaps TRBD1 as D (7 bases). Trimming pared 5 bases from V and 7 bases from J, leaving 16 bases between. Looked up from germline, CDR1 is SGHTA and CDR2 is FQGNSA. The length of the CDR3 is 14 residues. CDR3 region: CASSPQGGSHTQYF. The CDR3 DNA sequence: TGTGCCAGCAGCCCGCAGGGGGGCTCGCATACGCAGTATTTT.

The V gene is TRBV9, the J gene TRBJ1-2, with 8 bases fitting TRBD1. This CDR3 contains 16 residues. Trimming at V came to 3 bases and at J to 3 bases, leaving 10 bases not matched to a gene. Germline values: CDR1 SGDLS, CDR2 YYNGEE. The CDR3 nucleotides read TGTGCCAGCAGCGATCCCCGGGACAGGAGACACTATGGCTACACCTTC. The encoded protein is CASSDPRDRRHYGYTF.

CDR3 in amino acids: CASSPMTENNSPLHF. Written as DNA, the CDR3 is TGTGCCAGCAGTCCTATGACAGAGAATAATTCACCCCTCCACTTT. The chain uses TRBV6-6 and TRBJ1-6, with TRBD1 as a possible D gene (5 bases). The germline gives CDR1 MNHNY, CDR2 SVGAGI (reference sequence). This CDR3 is built from 15 residues. V lost 5 bases to trimming and J lost 5 bases, with 13 bases between them.

This chain joins TRBV18 and TRBJ1-4; tentative D call: TRBD1 (5 bases). CDR3 length: 15 amino acids. V lost 0 bases to trimming and J lost 4 bases, with 9 bases between them. From germline, CDR1 is KGHSH and CDR2 LQKENI. CDR3 sequence reads: CASSPPGGFNEKLFF. CDR3 nucleotides: TGTGCCAGCTCACCACCCGGGGGGTTTAATGAAAAACTGTTTTTT. The full variable domain, in which reference TRBV18 and TRBJ1-4 provide the parts outside the CDR3, is NAGVMQNPRHLVRRRGQEARLRCSPMKGHSHVYWYRQLPEEGLKFMVYLQKENIIDESGMPKERFSAEFPKEGPSILRIQQVVRGDSAAYFCASSPPGGFNEKLFFGSGTQLSVL.

The chain carries TRBV28 and TRBJ2-7; a weak D match, TRBD2 (6 bases). Looked up from germline, CDR1 is MDHEN and CDR2 is SYDVKM. Between the trimmed V and J ends, which lost 5 bases and 4 bases, there was a span of 21 bases. This CDR3 region has 16 residues. The CDR3 nucleotides are TGTGCCAGCAGTGCCGCTGCAGGAGGCGGGGATTACGAGCAGTACGTC. This codes for CASSAAAGGGDYEQYV.

This clone has only a few counts. The chain combines TRBV5-8 with TRBJ1-5; tentative D call: TRBD1 (5 bases). The V gene's germline CDR1 is SGHTS and CDR2 YDEGEE. The CDR3 length is 17 residues. The ends were cut back, 4 bases at V and 2 bases at J, with 19 bases in the middle. CDR3 nucleotides: TGTGCCAGCAGCAAAACCCGGGGGGGGGTTGGCAATCAGCCCCAGCATTTT. It codes for CASSKTRGGVGNQPQHF.

This clone was picked up a small number of times. The chain uses TRBV10-3 and TRBJ1-5; D is possibly TRBD1 (6 bases). The V end was cut by 10 bases, the J end by 3 bases, with 19 bases between. The CDR3 runs to 15 residues. Germline lookup yields CDR1 ENHRY and CDR2 SYGVKD. CDR3 in amino acids: CATRDDTGSNQPQHF. As DNA, the CDR3 is TGTGCCACCAGAGACGACACAGGGTCCAATCAGCCCCAGCATTTT.

This clone was found once. The rearrangement links TRBV30 to TRBJ1-5; 7 bases agree with TRBD1. CDR3 length: 15 residues. After removal of 0 bases from V and 3 bases from J, the junction contained 5 bases not matched to a gene. From germline, CDR1 is GTSNPN and CDR2 SVGIG (reference sequence). The CDR3, as DNA: TGTGCCTGGAGTGTACAAGGGGGCCCCAATCAGCCCCAGCATTTT. The encoded protein is CAWSVQGGPNQPQHF. Supplemented by reference TRBV30 and TRBJ1-5, the full variable domain reads SQTIHQWPATLVQPVGSPLSLECTVEGTSNPNLYWYRQAAGRGLQLLFYSVGIGQISSEVPQNLSASRPQDRQFILSSKKLLLSDSGFYLCAWSVQGGPNQPQHFGDGTRLSIL.

V usage is TRBV18 and J usage is TRBJ1-6; maybe TRBD1 (5 bases). V was clipped by 2 bases and J by 10 bases, with 12 bases between them. This CDR3 is built from 14 residues. Germline-derived CDR1 and CDR2 are KGHSH and LQKENI. CDR3 residues: CASSPTGGDSPLHF. The CDR3 bases are TGTGCCAGCTCACCAACCGGGGGGGACTCACCCCTCCACTTT. The full variable domain, in which reference TRBV18 and TRBJ1-6 provide the parts outside the CDR3, is NAGVMQNPRHLVRRRGQEARLRCSPMKGHSHVYWYRQLPEEGLKFMVYLQKENIIDESGMPKERFSAEFPKEGPSILRIQQVVRGDSAAYFCASSPTGGDSPLHFGNGTRLTVT.

This chain joins TRBV28 and TRBJ1-2, with 7 bases identical to TRBD1. Germline V gives CDR1 MDHEN, CDR2 SYDVKM. Germline trimming cut 3 bases from V and 6 bases from J; bases unmatched to any gene: 10. There are 15 residues in the CDR3. CDR3 DNA sequence: TGTGCCAGCAGTTTGCCTCCTCCACAGGGGAATGGCTACACCTTC. The encoded protein is CASSLPPPQGNGYTF.